The following is a T cell receptor (beta chain) sequence with its context. What it recognizes is unknown. This entry comes from a study of blood T cells in healthy people across ages. The use of a sample-barcoded 5' primer and a J-beta primer mix characterized a second PCR of roughly 7 to 11 cycles. Each cDNA was tagged by a template-switch adaptor containing 12 random nucleotides. MiXCR, run by TCRdb on the 5' RACE reads, gives a single entry per CDR3 protein. This sample has more than 450,000 distinct CDR3 sequences, with 27% found just once. The donors, aged about 6 to 100, were healthy Caucasians from Russia. Every donor contributed roughly 10 milliliters of peripheral blood by blood draw. The CDR3 spans 14 residues. Between the trimmed V and J ends, which lost 5 bases and 2 bases, there was a span of 11 bases. Overall study results and limits: Both higher diversity and more naive CD4+ cells marked long-lived donors when set against aged donors.

These same records also appear under a second study, on T cells of mothers and their children.

Material: blood. This chain uses TRBV12-3 or TRBV12-4 with TRBJ2-3, with no clear D. The sequence derives from a boy between 2 and 10 years old in good health. CDR3 nucleotides: TGTGCCAGCAGTCCGGACGGAGCCACAGATACGCAGTATTTT. It encodes CASSPDGATDTQYF.